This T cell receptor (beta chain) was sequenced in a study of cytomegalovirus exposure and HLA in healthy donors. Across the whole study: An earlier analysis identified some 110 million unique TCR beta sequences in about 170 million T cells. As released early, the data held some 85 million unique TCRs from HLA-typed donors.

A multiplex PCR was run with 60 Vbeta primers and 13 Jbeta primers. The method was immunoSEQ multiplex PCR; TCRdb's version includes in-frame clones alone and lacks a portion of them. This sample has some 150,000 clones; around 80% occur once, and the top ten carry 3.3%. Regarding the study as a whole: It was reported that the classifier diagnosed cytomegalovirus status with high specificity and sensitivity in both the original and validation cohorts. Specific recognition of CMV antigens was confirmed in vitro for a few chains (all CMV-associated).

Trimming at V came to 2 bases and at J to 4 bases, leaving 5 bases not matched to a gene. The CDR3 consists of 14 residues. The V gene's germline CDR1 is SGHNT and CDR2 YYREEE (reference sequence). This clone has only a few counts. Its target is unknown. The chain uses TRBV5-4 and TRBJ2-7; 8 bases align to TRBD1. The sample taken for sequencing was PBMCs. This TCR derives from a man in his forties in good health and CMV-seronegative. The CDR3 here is CASSFMDRVYEQYF. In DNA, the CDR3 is TGTGCCAGCAGCTTTATGGACAGGGTTTACGAGCAGTACTTC. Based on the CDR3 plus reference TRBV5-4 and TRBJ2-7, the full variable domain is ETGVTQSPTHLIKTRGQQVTLRCSSQSGHNTVSWYQQALGQGPQFIFQYYREEENGRGNFPPRFSGLQFPNYSSELNVNALELDDSALYLCASSFMDRVYEQYFGPGTRLTVT.